The clone carrying this T cell receptor beta chain was seen more than once but under ten times. The treatment is: oral pan-JAK inhibitor, 5-10 mg twice daily. Specimens obtained from alopecia areata patients comprised lesional scalp punch biopsies and peripheral blood. The source of the sample is a study of CD8+ T cells in alopecia areata. The CDR3 consists of 15 residues. The V segment lost 5 bases and the J segment 8 bases; nucleotides outside the gene matches: 5. Germline V gene lookup returns CDR1 SGHTA and CDR2 FQGNSA. cDNA serving as the sequencing template came from extracted, reverse transcribed RNA. Produced via immunoSEQ multiplex PCR; TCRdb's table is partial and in-frame only. The profile shows some 200,000 clones, roughly 64% of them singletons.

The sample consisted of CD4+ T cells sorted from blood, taken at week 24, from a patient treated with tofacitinib. The source of this sequence is a human donor with alopecia areata. V gene TRBV7-2 combines with J gene TRBJ1-6, with 11 bases aligning to TRBD1. Here the CDR3 DNA reads TGTGCCAGCAGCCAAGGGACAGGGGGTTATTCACCCCTCCACTTT. This sequence encodes CASSQGTGGYSPLHF.